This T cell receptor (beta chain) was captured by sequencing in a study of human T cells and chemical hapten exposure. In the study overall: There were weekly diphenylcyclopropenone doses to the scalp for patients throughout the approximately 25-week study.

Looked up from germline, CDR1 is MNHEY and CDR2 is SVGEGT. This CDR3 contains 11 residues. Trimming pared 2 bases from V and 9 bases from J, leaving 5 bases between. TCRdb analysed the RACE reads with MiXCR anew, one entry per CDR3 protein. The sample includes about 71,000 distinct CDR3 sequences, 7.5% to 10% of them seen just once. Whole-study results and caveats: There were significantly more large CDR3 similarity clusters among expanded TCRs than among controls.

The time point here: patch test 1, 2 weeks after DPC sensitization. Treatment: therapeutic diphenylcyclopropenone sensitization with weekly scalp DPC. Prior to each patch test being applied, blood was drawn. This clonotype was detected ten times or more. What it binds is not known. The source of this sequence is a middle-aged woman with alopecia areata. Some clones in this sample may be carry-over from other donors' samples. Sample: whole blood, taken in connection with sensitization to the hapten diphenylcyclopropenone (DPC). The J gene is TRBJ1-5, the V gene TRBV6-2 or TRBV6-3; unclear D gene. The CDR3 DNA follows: TGTGCCAGCAGTTACCGAGGGCCCCAGCATTTT. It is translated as CASSYRGPQHF.